This T cell receptor beta chain was identified in a study of blood T cell repertoires in COVID-19. Sequenced by immunoSEQ multiplex PCR; TCRdb stores in-frame clones only, minus some. The table shows 50,000 to 65,000 clones, with roughly four fifths occurring only once. This clone appeared a single time. The sequenced material came from peripheral blood. The clonotype was recovered from a woman aged 60-75 years with acute or convalescent COVID-19.

CDR3 in amino acids: CASSSLPALSYTF. For the CDR3, the DNA is TGTGCCAGCAGTTCTCTACCTGCACTATCCTACACCTTC. The rearrangement joins TRBV6-5 to TRBJ1-2; no definite D call. Germline CDR1 and CDR2: MNHEY and SVGAGI. V lost 4 bases to trimming and J lost 10 bases, with 16 bases between them. There are 13 residues in the CDR3.